Sequencing of this T cell receptor (beta chain) was carried out in a study of blood T cell repertoires in COVID-19 (dated by TCRdb to between 2020 and 2021). Looking at the study overall: Samples from collaborators originated in the United States, Italy and Spain and spanned both the acute and convalescent phases of COVID-19. The repertoires were released in a freely available public database intended as a resource for research on the immune response to SARS-CoV-2. Samples came from the ongoing ImmuneRACE study (first 160 participants) plus 1,254 subjects from 6 global collaborators. The dataset comprised deeply sampled blood TCRbeta repertoires from subjects exposed to, actively infected with, or recovered from COVID-19. The prospective study material was composed of cDNA or gDNA derived from T cells, B-cell-depleted T cells, or PBMCs. Where HLA class I and class II types were available, the types were taken from metadata supplied by the sample provider, not from assay-based typing. Sample metadata almost always included a de-identified subject ID, COVID-19 status, age in years and sex.

TCRbeta CDR3 regions were amplified from genomic DNA using the immunoSEQ Assay, a bias-controlled multiplex PCR. Under the source paper's analysis protocol: Within the assay, amplification of reference gene primers was used to estimate how many nucleated cells each sample contained. To quantify the absolute abundance of each unique TCRbeta CDR3 rearrangement, sequence reads were collapsed and filtered. For each sample, productive Simpson clonality was calculated as the square root of Simpson's diversity index over productive rearrangements. TCRdb retrieved this table from immuneACCESS and kept in-frame rearrangements only. Not all clones are present; in checked studies, unresolved V genes account for under half, and no reason is known for the remainder. The DNA gave D and trimming, while V, J and clone size come from that table. The table for this sample lists approximately 300,000 clones; over 75% of them were counted only once. More than 9% of the sample is taken by the ten largest.

Participants in the prospective study were enrolled through a virtual design, were aged roughly 18 to 90 years, and lived in roughly 26 United States geographic areas. In the prospective study, participants were assigned to cohorts based on the clinical history participants reported in a screening survey and a study questionnaire. Recovered participants in ImmuneRACE Cohort 3 were defined by two consecutive negative NP/OP PCR tests, clearance by a healthcare professional, or resolution of symptoms. In the prospective study, whole blood, serum and a nasopharyngeal or oropharyngeal swab were collected from each participant by mobile phlebotomists. Prospective study participants could optionally give additional blood draws and questionnaires over a roughly 2-month period. Blood samples from the prospective study were shipped frozen or at room temperature prior to DNA extraction. Points on this clone: What this receptor recognizes is not known. No base qualities exist here, and no much larger clone lies one base off it.

V sheds 1 base and J sheds 7 bases, leaving 13 bases between their ends. For CDR1 and CDR2, the germline V gene (reference sequence) lists SGHAT and FQDESV. There are 14 amino acids in the CDR3, from cysteine to phenylalanine inclusive. Left in the record is the CDR3 DNA by itself, 42 bases read in frame from the first base. On the study overall, not on this receptor specifically: How much clinical and demographic metadata was included differed by source and by participant, and the metadata was provided uncurated.

The sequencing input was PBMCs or T cells enriched from blood (not recorded which). The receptor's source is a woman aged 18 to 35 who had recovered from COVID-19. The chain is made from TRBV11-1 and TRBJ2-5, with the D segment identity uncertain. Read as DNA, the sequence is TGTGCCAGCAGCTTAGAAAGCTTACCTCCGACCCAGTACTTC. Protein translation: CASSLESLPPTQYF.